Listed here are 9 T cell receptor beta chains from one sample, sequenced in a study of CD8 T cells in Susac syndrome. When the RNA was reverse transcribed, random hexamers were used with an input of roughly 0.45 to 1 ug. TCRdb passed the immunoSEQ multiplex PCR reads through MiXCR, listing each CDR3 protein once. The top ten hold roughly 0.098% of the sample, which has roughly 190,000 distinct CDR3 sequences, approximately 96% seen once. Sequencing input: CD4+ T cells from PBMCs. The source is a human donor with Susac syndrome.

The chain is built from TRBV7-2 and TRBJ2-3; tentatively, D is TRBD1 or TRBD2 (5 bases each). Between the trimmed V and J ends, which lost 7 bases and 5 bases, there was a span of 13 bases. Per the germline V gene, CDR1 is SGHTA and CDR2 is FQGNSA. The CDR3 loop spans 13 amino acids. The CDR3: CASNRGAGDTQYF. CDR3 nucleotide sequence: TGTGCCAGCAATCGAGGGGCAGGAGATACGCAGTATTTT.

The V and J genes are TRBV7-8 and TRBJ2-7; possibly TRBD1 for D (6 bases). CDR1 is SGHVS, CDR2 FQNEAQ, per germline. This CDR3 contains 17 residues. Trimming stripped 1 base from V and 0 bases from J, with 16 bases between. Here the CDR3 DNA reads TGTGCCAGCAGCTTAGGTGGTGGCGACAGGCCCTCCTACGAGCAGTACTTC. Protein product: CASSLGGGDRPSYEQYF.

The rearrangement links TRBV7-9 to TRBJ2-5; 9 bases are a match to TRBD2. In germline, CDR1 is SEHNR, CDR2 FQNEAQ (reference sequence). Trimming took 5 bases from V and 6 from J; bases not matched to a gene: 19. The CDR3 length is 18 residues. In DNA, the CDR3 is TGTGCCAGCAGCCCACACTCCGGTGGGGCGGGGGGGCTGAAGACCCAGTACTTC. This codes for CASSPHSGGAGGLKTQYF.

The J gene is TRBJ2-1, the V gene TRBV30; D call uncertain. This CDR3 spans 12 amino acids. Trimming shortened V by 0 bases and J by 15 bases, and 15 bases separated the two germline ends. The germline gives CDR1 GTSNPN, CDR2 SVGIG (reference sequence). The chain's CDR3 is CAWSVRSNQRFF. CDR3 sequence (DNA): TGTGCCTGGAGTGTTAGATCAAACCAGCGGTTCTTC.

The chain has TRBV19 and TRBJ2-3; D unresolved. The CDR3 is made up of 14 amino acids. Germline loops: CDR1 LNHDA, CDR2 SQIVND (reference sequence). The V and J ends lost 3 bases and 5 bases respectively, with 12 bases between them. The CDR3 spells CASSMRRFQDTQYF. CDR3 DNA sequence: TGTGCCAGTAGTATGCGACGGTTTCAAGATACGCAGTATTTT.

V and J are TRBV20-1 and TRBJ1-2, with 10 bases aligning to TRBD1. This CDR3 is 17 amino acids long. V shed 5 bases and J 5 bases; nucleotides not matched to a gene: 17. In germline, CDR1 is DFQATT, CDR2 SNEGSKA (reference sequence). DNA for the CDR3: TGCAGTGCTGCCCCCGGGACAGGGGTTGAAAACCGGTATGGCTACACCTTC. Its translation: CSAAPGTGVENRYGYTF.

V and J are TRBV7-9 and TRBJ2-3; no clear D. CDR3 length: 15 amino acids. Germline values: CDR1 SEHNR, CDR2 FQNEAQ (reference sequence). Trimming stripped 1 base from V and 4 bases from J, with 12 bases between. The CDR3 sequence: CASSLGFSSPDTQYF. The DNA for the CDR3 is TGTGCCAGCAGCTTAGGGTTCTCCTCCCCAGATACGCAGTATTTT.

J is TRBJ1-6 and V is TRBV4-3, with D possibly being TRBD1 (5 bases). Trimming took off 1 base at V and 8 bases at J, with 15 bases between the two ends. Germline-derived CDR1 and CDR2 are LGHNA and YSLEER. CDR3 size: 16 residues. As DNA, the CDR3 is TGCGCCAGCAGCCAAGGGTTACCAGACAGCCATTCACCCCTCCACTTT. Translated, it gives CASSQGLPDSHSPLHF.

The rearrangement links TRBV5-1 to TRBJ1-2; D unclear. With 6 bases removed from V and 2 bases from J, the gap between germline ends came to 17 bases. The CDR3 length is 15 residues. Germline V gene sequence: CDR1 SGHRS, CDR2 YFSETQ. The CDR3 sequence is CASTLSPDLNYGYTF. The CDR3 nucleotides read TGCGCCAGCACCTTATCTCCGGACCTCAACTATGGCTACACCTTC.